These T cell receptor beta chains were read from a single sample in a study of blood T cell repertoires in COVID-19. The repertoire was sequenced with immunoSEQ multiplex PCR; TCRdb's copy has only in-frame clones and lacks some. The sample has about 170,000 clones; approximately 85% are singletons. Sequencing input: peripheral blood. Every receptor here comes from an elderly man with COVID-19, enrolled during active disease. Both conserved end residues are trimmed from each CDR3. The order of the fields is V gene, CDR3 protein.

v_call: TRBV5-5
cdr3_aa: ASSWGDSLATNEKLF

v_call: TRBV4-3
cdr3_aa: ASSHLGQGQTEAF

v_call: TRBV18
cdr3_aa: ASSPPQVGYGYT

v_call: TRBV2
cdr3_aa: ASREKGGQGSQY

v_call: TRBV5-4
cdr3_aa: ASSSGGHRDTGELF

v_call: TRBV5-1
cdr3_aa: ASSRQGASNEKLF

v_call: TRBV5-4
cdr3_aa: ASSLKAGTSTDTQY

v_call: TRBV13
cdr3_aa: ASSLGEADTQY

v_call: TRBV27
cdr3_aa: ARTFWAAGSNQPQH

v_call: TRBV20-1
cdr3_aa: SASSAGQTTNEKLF

v_call: TRBV2
cdr3_aa: ASTLQGSNNSPLH

v_call: TRBV19
cdr3_aa: ASSIYRGPQQPQH

v_call: TRBV4-3
cdr3_aa: ASSLAGETQY

v_call: TRBV5-6
cdr3_aa: ASSLGNRGSTGYEQY

v_call: TRBV10-2
cdr3_aa: ASSDTGGAGYGYT

v_call: TRBV7-2
cdr3_aa: ASSLASGDYNEQF

v_call: TRBV6-5
cdr3_aa: ASRRGQGGTDTQY

v_call: TRBV11-2
cdr3_aa: ASSLAGGPYEQY

v_call: TRBV7-3
cdr3_aa: ASSLTGDWTGELF

v_call: TRBV5-4
cdr3_aa: ASSLGGTGGSPLH

v_call: TRBV10-3
cdr3_aa: AISEDSYGYT

v_call: TRBV19
cdr3_aa: ASTSDRASNQPQH

v_call: TRBV18
cdr3_aa: ASSPSAGPSNQPQH

v_call: TRBV6-1
cdr3_aa: ASSEAQGIRY

v_call: TRBV5-4
cdr3_aa: ASSPPGQMNTGELF

v_call: TRBV2
cdr3_aa: ASRRQGAYEQY

v_call: TRBV28
cdr3_aa: ASRPTGNGAKNIQY

v_call: TRBV3-1/TRBV3-2
cdr3_aa: ASSQVGGITEAF

v_call: TRBV10-3
cdr3_aa: AISERVSSTDTQY

v_call: TRBV18
cdr3_aa: ASSPGQGGEKLF

v_call: TRBV10-3
cdr3_aa: AISELAGGRAYEQY

v_call: TRBV12-5
cdr3_aa: ASGLSSGGALEQF

v_call: TRBV11-2
cdr3_aa: ASSLRGRGDYGYT

v_call: TRBV7-9
cdr3_aa: ASSWGQGEGNEQF

v_call: TRBV9
cdr3_aa: ASSPGTGLYGYT

v_call: TRBV18
cdr3_aa: ASSPDRERWY

v_call: TRBV5-4
cdr3_aa: ASSSRQNTGELF

v_call: TRBV11-2
cdr3_aa: ASSHQTAGFYGYT

v_call: TRBV11-2
cdr3_aa: ASRSGTAVGTQY

v_call: TRBV5-6
cdr3_aa: ASSRQGRNYGYT